This TCR beta chain appears in the sequencing data of a study of T cells in Graves' hyperthyroidism and ophthalmopathy. Researchers amplified the TCR beta CDR3 regions from RNA transcripts. The primer set for the first-round RT-PCR of the TCR CDR3 was HTBI. TCRdb re-derived calls from the multiplex PCR reads in MiXCR, one entry per CDR3 protein. The sample contains about 360,000 distinct CDR3 sequences, 15% to 19% of which appear only once. Blood dates from first hyperthyroidism diagnosis, before any ophthalmopathy symptoms. The length of the CDR3 is 19 residues. CDR1 is MNHNS, CDR2 SASEGT, per germline. V dropped 6 bases and J dropped 2; count of bases not matched to a gene: 18.

Material for sequencing was blood. This clonotype was obtained from a woman younger than 35 with Graves' hyperthyroidism that later progressed to Graves' ophthalmopathy. The chain is built from TRBV6-1 and TRBJ2-3, with 9 bases fitting TRBD1. The CDR3 is CASRARDREILAATDTQYF. The CDR3 DNA follows: TGTGCCAGCAGGGCCCGGGACAGGGAGATTCTAGCTGCCACAGATACGCAGTATTTT.